This is a list of T cell receptor beta chains from one sample in a study of blood T cells in healthy people across ages. In TCRdb, the 5' RACE reads were re-called with MiXCR into one record per CDR3 protein. Of about 670,000 distinct CDR3 sequences in the sample, around 38% were seen once. Source material: blood. These receptor sequences come from an older man in good health. CDR3s include the opening cysteine and the closing phenylalanine or tryptophan. D genes are given only for firm matches. Clone size, where shown, is once, few, many, or a class for clones that have expanded.

cdr3_aa cdr3_nt j_call clone_size d_call v_call
CSVDMTGMNEQFF TGCAGCGTTGACATGACAGGGATGAATGAGCAGTTCTTC TRBJ2-1 many TRBD1 TRBV29-1
CASSFPPIQHEQYF TGTGCCAGCAGTTTCCCACCTATTCAGCACGAGCAGTACTTC TRBJ2-7 once . TRBV28
CATSDLEPDQETQYF TGTGCCACCAGTGATTTGGAGCCCGACCAAGAGACCCAGTACTTC TRBJ2-5 . . TRBV24-1
CATSRDDSLVYEQYF TGTGCCACCAGCAGAGATGACAGCTTGGTCTACGAGCAGTACTTC TRBJ2-7 few . TRBV15
CSVSYNEQFF TGCAGCGTAAGCTACAATGAGCAGTTCTTC TRBJ2-1 . . TRBV29-1
CASSSRMLRGEGSSGNTIYF TGTGCCAGCAGTTCGAGGATGCTCCGTGGCGAAGGCAGCTCTGGAAACACCATATATTTT TRBJ1-3 . . TRBV6-2/TRBV6-3
CASSETGQSYEQYF TGTGCCAGCAGTGAAACGGGACAGTCCTACGAGCAGTACTTC TRBJ2-7 few TRBD1 TRBV28
CASSEALRGGTQYF TGTGCCAGCAGTGAAGCGCTGAGGGGCGGCACGCAGTATTTT TRBJ2-3 . . TRBV2
CASSPQTSGANEQFF TGTGCCAGCAGCCCACAGACTAGCGGGGCTAATGAGCAGTTCTTC TRBJ2-1 few TRBD2 TRBV11-2
CASSYGDRGGNQPQHF TGTGCCAGCAGTTACGGGGACAGGGGAGGCAATCAGCCCCAGCATTTT TRBJ1-5 few TRBD1 TRBV6-6
CSASNKREGPYNEQFF TGCAGTGCTAGTAACAAGCGGGAGGGACCCTACAATGAGCAGTTCTTC TRBJ2-1 . TRBD2 TRBV20-1
CASSSVRGGDTQYF TGCGCCAGCAGCTCCGTGAGGGGGGGAGATACGCAGTATTTT TRBJ2-3 few . TRBV5-1
CATRQGQNEQFF TGCGCCACCCGACAGGGTCAGAATGAGCAGTTCTTC TRBJ2-1 few TRBD1 TRBV5-1
CASSYSTGLAGLTSTDTQYF TGTGCCAGCAGTTACTCGACGGGACTAGCGGGGCTTACTAGCACAGATACGCAGTATTTT TRBJ2-3 . TRBD2 TRBV6-5
CASSFRGTSGRVEQFF TGTGCCAGCAGCTTTCGCGGGACTAGCGGGAGAGTTGAGCAGTTCTTC TRBJ2-1 . TRBD2 TRBV11-3
CASSTDRGRGEQFF TGTGCCAGCAGTACAGACAGGGGGCGAGGTGAGCAGTTCTTC TRBJ2-1 few TRBD1 TRBV7-2
CASSSSHRVTNEKLFF TGTGCCAGCAGTTCCTCCCACAGGGTAACTAATGAAAAACTGTTTTTT TRBJ1-4 . . TRBV27
CSAMTIGLAGVDTQYF TGCAGTGCCATGACGATCGGACTAGCGGGAGTAGATACGCAGTATTTT TRBJ2-3 . TRBD2 TRBV20-1
CASSLAGGRRETQYF TGTGCCAGCAGCTTAGCGGGGGGGCGTCGTGAGACCCAGTACTTC TRBJ2-5 . . TRBV7-2
CSGLGHGETQYF TGCAGTGGGCTAGGCCACGGGGAGACCCAGTACTTC TRBJ2-5 . . TRBV20-1
CASSPGYGGSYEQYF TGCGCCAGCAGCCCCGGTTACGGGGGAAGCTACGAGCAGTACTTC TRBJ2-7 . . TRBV5-1
CSAREDGGNYGYTF TGCAGTGCTAGAGAGGACGGGGGAAACTATGGCTACACCTTC TRBJ1-2 few . TRBV20-1
CASGRGMRSGANVLTF TGTGCCAGCGGAAGAGGGATGAGGTCTGGGGCCAACGTCCTGACTTTC TRBJ2-6 . . TRBV12-3/TRBV12-4
CASVRDLRTDTQYF TGTGCCAGCGTCCGGGACCTCCGCACAGATACGCAGTATTTT TRBJ2-3 . . TRBV5-6
CASSQPSGFTDTQYF TGTGCCAGCAGCCAACCAAGCGGGTTCACAGATACGCAGTATTTT TRBJ2-3 . . TRBV9
CSVEGQGVYNEQFF TGCAGCGTTGAAGGGCAGGGGGTCTACAATGAGCAGTTCTTC TRBJ2-1 few TRBD1 TRBV29-1
CASSQERPLPNEQFF TGCGCCAGCAGCCAAGAAAGGCCCCTCCCGAATGAGCAGTTCTTC TRBJ2-1 few . TRBV4-3
CSALKREVESNEQFF TGCAGTGCCTTAAAGCGGGAAGTTGAATCCAATGAGCAGTTCTTC TRBJ2-1 . TRBD2 TRBV20-1
CASSRPGQTYNEQFF TGTGCCAGCAGCCGGCCGGGACAGACGTACAATGAGCAGTTCTTC TRBJ2-1 . TRBD1 TRBV7-9
CASSTDPQGVSPLHF TGTGCCAGCAGCACAGACCCTCAAGGCGTTTCACCCCTCCACTTT TRBJ1-6 . . TRBV11-2
CASSHPGTGSETQYF TGTGCCAGCAGCCACCCCGGGACAGGGTCAGAGACCCAGTACTTC TRBJ2-5 many TRBD1 TRBV14
CSVVGGRGADTQYF TGCAGCGTTGTGGGCGGAAGGGGAGCAGATACGCAGTATTTT TRBJ2-3 once . TRBV29-1
CSVVGGTYEQYF TGCAGCGTTGTCGGCGGAACCTACGAGCAGTACTTC TRBJ2-7 . . TRBV29-1
CASVPGGSYNEQYF TGCGCCAGCGTTCCGGGGGGATCCTACAATGAGCAGTACTTC TRBJ2-7 . TRBD2 TRBV5-1
CATSPGLSYNEQFF TGTGCCACCAGTCCGGGGTTGTCCTACAATGAGCAGTTCTTC TRBJ2-1 . . TRBV24-1
CASHGTGGYNEQFF TGTGCCAGCCACGGGACAGGGGGCTACAATGAGCAGTTCTTC TRBJ2-1 . TRBD1 TRBV7-2
CASTMTGTNYGYTF TGTGCCAGCACTATGACAGGGACCAACTATGGCTACACCTTC TRBJ1-2 few TRBD1 TRBV28
CASSLRTATNEKLFF TGCGCCAGCAGCTTAAGGACAGCAACTAATGAAAAACTGTTTTTT TRBJ1-4 . . TRBV5-1
CASSSNDGYNEQFF TGTGCCAGCAGCTCAAACGACGGCTACAATGAGCAGTTCTTC TRBJ2-1 . . TRBV11-3
CASSQGQGLETQYF TGTGCCAGCAGCCAGGGACAGGGCTTGGAGACCCAGTACTTC TRBJ2-5 many TRBD1 TRBV6-2/TRBV6-3
CASSDHKGEYEQYF TGTGCCAGCAGCGACCACAAGGGGGAATACGAGCAGTACTTC TRBJ2-7 few . TRBV12-3/TRBV12-4
CASIGQIYEQYF TGTGCCAGCATCGGACAGATCTACGAGCAGTACTTC TRBJ2-7 . . TRBV28
CASSLIIGSSGVSSYNEQFF TGCGCCAGCAGCCTCATCATTGGGAGTAGCGGGGTGAGCTCCTACAATGAGCAGTTCTTC TRBJ2-1 . TRBD2 TRBV4-3
CSAPNVASGYKGTQYF TGCAGTGCCCCCAATGTGGCTAGCGGGTACAAGGGAACCCAGTACTTC TRBJ2-5 . TRBD2 TRBV20-1
CAISEGPQKGGTYGYTF TGTGCCATCAGTGAGGGTCCCCAGAAGGGGGGGACCTATGGCTACACCTTC TRBJ1-2 . . TRBV10-3
CASSLDGPHRTQYF TGTGCCAGCAGTTTAGACGGCCCCCATCGGACCCAGTACTTC TRBJ2-5 . . TRBV27